A selection of T cell receptor beta chains follows, all from one sample in a study of blood T cell repertoires in COVID-19. Measured with immunoSEQ multiplex PCR; TCRdb has only the in-frame clones, and not every one. The repertoire holds roughly 68,000 clones, over 60% seen once, with under 15% in the top ten. Sequencing was done on a sample of peripheral blood. These receptors all come from a man aged 55-75 years with COVID-19, enrolled during active disease. The CDR3 runs from the conserved cysteine through the conserved F or W. D genes are given only for firm matches. Only some rows state a clone size, as once, few, many or a class for expanded clones.

15,NA,TRBJ1-3,TRBV7-6,NA,CASSLEQGSGNTIYF,TGTGCCAGCAGCTTAGAACAGGGTTCTGGAAACACCATATATTTT
13,NA,TRBJ2-3,TRBV5-4,NA,CASSFQGPDTQYF,TGTGCCAGCAGCTTCCAGGGCCCAGATACGCAGTATTTT
14,NA,TRBJ2-3,TRBV4-1,NA,CASSDRGLTDTQYF,TGCGCCAGCAGCGATCGGGGACTCACAGATACGCAGTATTTT
15,NA,TRBJ2-5,TRBV5-1,TRBD2,CASSPGLANFETQYF,TGCGCCAGCAGCCCCGGACTAGCGAATTTTGAGACCCAGTACTTC
13,NA,TRBJ1-5,TRBV2,NA,CASFDGGNQPQHF,TGTGCCAGCTTCGACGGAGGGAATCAGCCCCAGCATTTT
15,NA,TRBJ2-7,TRBV10-3,TRBD2,CAIRDSGGHTYEQYF,TGTGCCATCAGGGATAGCGGGGGGCACACCTACGAGCAGTACTTC
16,NA,TRBJ2-1,TRBV11-2,TRBD2,CASSLAPTSGLNEQFF,TGTGCCAGCAGCTTAGCCCCGACTAGCGGACTCAATGAGCAGTTCTTC
14,NA,TRBJ1-2,TRBV10-3,NA,CAISVDRSRAGYTF,TGTGCCATCAGTGTCGACAGGTCGAGGGCTGGCTACACCTTC
13,NA,TRBJ2-1,TRBV11-2,NA,CASSFRDYNEQFF,TGTGCCAGCAGCTTTCGGGACTACAATGAGCAGTTCTTC
15,NA,TRBJ2-2,TRBV2,NA,CASKVSGQNTGELFF,TGTGCCAGCAAAGTATCTGGACAGAACACCGGGGAGCTGTTTTTT
13,NA,TRBJ1-1,TRBV4-1,TRBD1,CASSLRTGTEAFF,TGCGCCAGCAGCCTCCGGACAGGGACAGAAGCTTTCTTT
14,NA,TRBJ1-6,TRBV6-5,TRBD1,CASKPQGWNSPLHF,TGTGCCAGCAAACCACAGGGGTGGAATTCACCCCTCCACTTT
14,NA,TRBJ1-4,TRBV7-6,NA,CASSPGTPNEKLFF,TGTGCCAGCAGCCCCGGGACACCTAATGAAAAACTGTTTTTT
13,once,TRBJ2-5,TRBV7-9,NA,CASSLDRVETQYF,TGTGCCAGCAGCTTAGACAGGGTTGAGACCCAGTACTTC
15,NA,TRBJ2-7,TRBV14,TRBD2,CASSEGLAGSYEQYF,TGTGCCAGCAGCGAGGGACTAGCGGGATCCTACGAGCAGTACTTC
18,NA,TRBJ1-3,TRBV21-1,NA,CASSGGDRGDLSGNTIYF,TGTGCCAGCAGCGGGGGGGACAGGGGAGACCTCTCTGGAAACACCATATATTTT
17,NA,TRBJ1-3,TRBV5-1,NA,CASSPAGGASSGNTIYF,TGCGCCAGCAGCCCAGCCGGGGGAGCGAGCTCTGGAAACACCATATATTTT
10,NA,TRBJ1-2,TRBV29-1,NA,CSVAGQGYTF,TGCAGCGTGGCAGGGCAAGGCTACACCTTC
14,NA,TRBJ1-5,TRBV5-1,TRBD1,CASSFTGDGQPQHF,TGCGCCAGCAGCTTCACAGGGGACGGTCAGCCCCAGCATTTT
15,NA,TRBJ2-1,TRBV18,NA,CASSPLTGTYNEQFF,TGTGCCAGCTCACCCCTGACAGGTACCTACAATGAGCAGTTCTTC
12,NA,TRBJ2-1,TRBV5-3,NA,CARSLDFNEQFF,TGTGCCAGATCCCTAGATTTCAATGAGCAGTTCTTC
16,NA,TRBJ2-5,TRBV5-1,TRBD2,CASSLGAGGPKETQYF,TGCGCCAGCAGCTTGGGTGCGGGAGGGCCGAAAGAGACCCAGTACTTC
14,few,TRBJ1-6,TRBV6-1,NA,CASSERGGDSPLHF,TGTGCCAGCAGTGAAAGGGGAGGGGACTCACCCCTCCACTTT
14,NA,TRBJ2-7,TRBV23-1,TRBD2,CASSQASGTHEQYF,TGCGCCAGCAGTCAGGCTAGCGGAACACACGAGCAGTACTTC
13,NA,TRBJ2-5,TRBV5-5,TRBD1,CASSPRQGETQYF,TGTGCCAGCAGCCCCCGACAGGGTGAGACCCAGTACTTC
17,few,TRBJ2-5,TRBV19,TRBD2,CASSIGLSSGGGETQYF,TGTGCCAGTAGTATAGGGTTGTCTAGCGGGGGTGGAGAGACCCAGTACTTC
13,NA,TRBJ1-3,TRBV3-1/TRBV3-2,NA,CASTTVSGNTIYF,TGTGCCAGCACCACTGTCTCTGGAAACACCATATATTTT
15,NA,TRBJ2-7,TRBV2,TRBD2,CASSFNGLAGDEQYF,TGTGCCAGCAGTTTCAACGGACTAGCGGGAGACGAGCAGTACTTC
17,NA,TRBJ1-3,TRBV18,NA,CASSPVRRSRSGNTIYF,TGTGCCAGCTCACCAGTCCGCCGGAGCCGCTCTGGAAACACCATATATTTT
14,NA,TRBJ2-1,TRBV9,TRBD2,CASSATSQGNEQFF,TGTGCCAGCAGCGCGACTAGCCAGGGCAATGAGCAGTTCTTC
13,NA,TRBJ2-1,TRBV2,TRBD1,CASTWAPRGEQFF,TGTGCCAGCACGTGGGCCCCCAGGGGGGAGCAGTTCTTC
14,few,TRBJ1-5,TRBV2,NA,CASTVEGGDQPQHF,TGTGCCAGCACTGTCGAGGGCGGCGATCAGCCCCAGCATTTT
14,NA,TRBJ1-3,TRBV10-1,NA,CASSGGGTGNTIYF,TGCGCCAGCAGTGGAGGAGGAACTGGAAACACCATATATTTT
14,NA,TRBJ2-7,TRBV18,NA,CASSPSRGYYEQYF,TGTGCCAGCTCACCGAGTAGGGGGTATTACGAGCAGTACTTC
13,NA,TRBJ2-4,TRBV27,TRBD1,CASSGTVRNIQYF,TGTGCCAGCAGTGGGACAGTTAGAAACATTCAGTACTTC
15,NA,TRBJ2-5,TRBV9,NA,CASSVGRFSGETQYF,TGTGCCAGCAGCGTAGGTCGGTTTTCTGGAGAGACCCAGTACTTC
15,NA,TRBJ2-1,TRBV5-4,NA,CASSLALGLVNEQFF,TGTGCCAGCAGCTTGGCACTAGGTCTTGTCAATGAGCAGTTCTTC
14,NA,TRBJ1-4,TRBV30,NA,CAWSPGYGHEKLFF,TGTGCCTGGAGTCCGGGTTACGGTCATGAAAAACTGTTTTTT
14,NA,TRBJ2-5,TRBV3-1/TRBV3-2,NA,CASSQSTFQETQYF,TGTGCCAGCAGCCAGTCGACTTTCCAAGAGACCCAGTACTTC
14,NA,TRBJ1-3,TRBV19,NA,CASSTTVTGNTIYF,TGTGCCAGTAGTACGACAGTCACTGGAAACACCATATATTTT
15,NA,TRBJ2-5,TRBV5-4,TRBD2,CASSSSGGYQETQYF,TGTGCCAGCAGCTCGTCCGGGGGGTACCAAGAGACCCAGTACTTC
15,NA,TRBJ2-3,TRBV7-6,TRBD2,CASSLGTSPPDTQYF,TGTGCCAGCAGCTTAGGGACTAGCCCGCCAGATACGCAGTATTTT
15,NA,TRBJ2-1,TRBV7-9,NA,CASSLVDTDSHEQFF,TGTGCCAGCAGCTTAGTTGATACTGACAGCCATGAGCAGTTCTTC
15,NA,TRBJ2-3,TRBV5-1,TRBD2,CASSSQRGTADTQYF,TGCGCCAGCAGCTCCCAGCGGGGTACCGCAGATACGCAGTATTTT
17,NA,TRBJ2-1,TRBV9,NA,CASSANSPGRPGDEQFF,TGTGCCAGCAGCGCCAACAGCCCGGGACGGCCAGGGGATGAGCAGTTCTTC
15,NA,TRBJ2-3,TRBV5-5,TRBD2,CASSDTSASTDTQYF,TGTGCCAGCAGCGACACTAGCGCGAGCACAGATACGCAGTATTTT
15,NA,TRBJ2-6,TRBV2,NA,CASSDHGRGANVLTF,TGTGCCAGCAGTGATCATGGGAGGGGGGCCAACGTCCTGACTTTC
17,NA,TRBJ1-1,TRBV10-3,TRBD1,CAISTPGQGLGDTEAFF,TGTGCCATCAGTACACCGGGACAGGGGCTTGGGGACACTGAAGCTTTCTTT
15,NA,TRBJ2-3,TRBV21-1,NA,CASSTPGQSTDTQYF,TGTGCCAGCAGCACTCCGGGACAGAGCACAGATACGCAGTATTTT
12,NA,TRBJ2-1,TRBV2,NA,CASLTTGNEQFF,TGTGCCAGCCTGACTACAGGGAATGAGCAGTTCTTC
16,NA,TRBJ2-7,TRBV6-1,TRBD1,CASSDLSGTGGREQYF,TGTGCCAGCAGTGACCTCTCCGGGACAGGGGGCCGCGAGCAGTACTTC
17,few,TRBJ2-6,TRBV5-5,TRBD1,CASSLPRGSSGANVLTF,TGTGCCAGCAGCTTGCCCAGGGGGAGCTCTGGGGCCAACGTCCTGACTTTC
15,NA,TRBJ1-3,TRBV5-1,TRBD1,CASSLGTGLGNTIYF,TGCGCCAGCAGCTTGGGGACAGGGCTAGGAAACACCATATATTTT
15,NA,TRBJ1-6,TRBV5-6,TRBD1,CASSNDRVSYSPLHF,TGTGCCAGCAGCAATGACAGGGTTTCGTACTCACCCCTCCACTTT
16,NA,TRBJ2-5,TRBV19,TRBD1,CASSIVGAGGQETQYF,TGTGCCAGTAGTATAGTCGGAGCAGGGGGTCAAGAGACCCAGTACTTC
18,NA,TRBJ2-3,TRBV11-3,TRBD2,CASSSPGLAGGLADTQYF,TGTGCCAGCAGCTCACCGGGACTAGCGGGAGGGCTTGCAGATACGCAGTATTTT
15,NA,TRBJ2-1,TRBV30,TRBD2,CAWSAGLAGINEQFF,TGTGCCTGGAGTGCGGGACTAGCGGGGATCAATGAGCAGTTCTTC
12,NA,TRBJ2-2,TRBV5-1,NA,CASSYLAGELFF,TGCGCCAGCAGCTACTTGGCCGGGGAGCTGTTTTTT
14,NA,TRBJ2-5,TRBV6-5,NA,CASRKLQGFETQYF,TGTGCCAGCAGGAAATTACAGGGTTTTGAGACCCAGTACTTC